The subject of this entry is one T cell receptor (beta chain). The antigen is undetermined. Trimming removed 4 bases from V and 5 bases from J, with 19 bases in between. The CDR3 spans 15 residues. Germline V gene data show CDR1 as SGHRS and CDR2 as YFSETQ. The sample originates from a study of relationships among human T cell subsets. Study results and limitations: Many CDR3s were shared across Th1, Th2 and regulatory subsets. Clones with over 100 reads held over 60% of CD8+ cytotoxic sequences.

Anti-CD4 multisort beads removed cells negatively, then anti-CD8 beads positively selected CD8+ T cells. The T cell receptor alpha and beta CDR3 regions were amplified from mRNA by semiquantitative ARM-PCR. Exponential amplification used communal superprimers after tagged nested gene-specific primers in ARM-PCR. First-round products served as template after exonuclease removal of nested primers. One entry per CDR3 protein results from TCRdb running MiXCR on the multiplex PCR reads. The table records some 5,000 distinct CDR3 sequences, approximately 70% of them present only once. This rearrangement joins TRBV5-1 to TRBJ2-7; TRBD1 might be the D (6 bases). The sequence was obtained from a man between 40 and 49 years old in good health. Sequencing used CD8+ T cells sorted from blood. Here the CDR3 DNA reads TGCGCCAGCAGCCCCGCACAGGGACCGAGAGACGAGCAGTACTTC. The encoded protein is CASSPAQGPRDEQYF. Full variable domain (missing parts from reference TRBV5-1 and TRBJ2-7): KAGVTQTPRYLIKTRGQQVTLSCSPISGHRSVSWYQQTPGQGLQFLFEYFSETQRNKGNFPGRFSGRQFSNSRSEMNVSTLELGDSALYLCASSPAQGPRDEQYFGPGTRLTVT.